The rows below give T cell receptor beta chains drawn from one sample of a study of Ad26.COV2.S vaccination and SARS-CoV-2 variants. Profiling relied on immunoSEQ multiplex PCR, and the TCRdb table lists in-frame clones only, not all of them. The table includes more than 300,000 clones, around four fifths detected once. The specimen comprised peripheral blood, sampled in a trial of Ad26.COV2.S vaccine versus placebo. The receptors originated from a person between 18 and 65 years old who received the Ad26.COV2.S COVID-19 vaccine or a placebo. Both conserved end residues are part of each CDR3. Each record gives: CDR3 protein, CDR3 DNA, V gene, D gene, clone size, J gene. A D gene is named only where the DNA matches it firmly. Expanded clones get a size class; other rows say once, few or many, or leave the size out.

CDR3 protein: CASSQDSNTEAFF; CDR3 DNA: TGTGCCAGCAGCCAGGACAGCAACACTGAAGCTTTCTTT; V gene: TRBV5-5; D gene: .; clone size: once; J gene: TRBJ1-1
CDR3 protein: CASKWRGINNEQFF; CDR3 DNA: TGTGCCAGTAAATGGCGGGGAATAAATAATGAGCAGTTCTTC; V gene: TRBV19; D gene: .; clone size: .; J gene: TRBJ2-1
CDR3 protein: CSAPGTVEAFF; CDR3 DNA: TGCAGTGCTCCCGGGACGGTTGAAGCTTTCTTT; V gene: TRBV20-1; D gene: .; clone size: once; J gene: TRBJ1-1
CDR3 protein: CASSEGGLRYQYF; CDR3 DNA: TGTGCCAGCAGTGAAGGGGGACTGAGGTACCAGTACTTC; V gene: TRBV2; D gene: .; clone size: few; J gene: TRBJ2-5
CDR3 protein: CATSEAGTGGVETQYF; CDR3 DNA: TGTGCCACCAGTGAGGCCGGGACAGGGGGGGTTGAGACCCAGTACTTC; V gene: TRBV24-1; D gene: TRBD1; clone size: .; J gene: TRBJ2-5
CDR3 protein: CASSRGSRANYGYTF; CDR3 DNA: TGTGCCAGCAGCAGGGGGTCGAGAGCTAACTATGGCTACACCTTC; V gene: TRBV21-1; D gene: .; clone size: .; J gene: TRBJ1-2
CDR3 protein: CASSLSGGPGGYTF; CDR3 DNA: TGTGCCAGCAGTTTAAGTGGCGGGCCAGGGGGCTACACCTTC; V gene: TRBV27; D gene: .; clone size: .; J gene: TRBJ1-2
CDR3 protein: CASSRGPDTYEQYF; CDR3 DNA: TGCGCCAGCAGCCGCGGCCCGGACACCTACGAGCAGTACTTC; V gene: TRBV4-1; D gene: .; clone size: .; J gene: TRBJ2-7
CDR3 protein: CASSGLDRETQYF; CDR3 DNA: TGTGCCAGCAGCGGACTAGACCGGGAGACCCAGTACTTC; V gene: TRBV2; D gene: TRBD2; clone size: .; J gene: TRBJ2-5
CDR3 protein: CASSSGTGGSNQPQHF; CDR3 DNA: TGTGCCAGCAGTTCCGGGACAGGGGGCAGCAATCAGCCCCAGCATTTT; V gene: TRBV28; D gene: TRBD1; clone size: few; J gene: TRBJ1-5
CDR3 protein: CASSWGQSENEQFF; CDR3 DNA: TGTGCCAGCAGCTGGGGGCAATCTGAGAATGAGCAGTTCTTC; V gene: TRBV11-1; D gene: .; clone size: .; J gene: TRBJ2-1
CDR3 protein: CASRDFSGSSGGELFF; CDR3 DNA: TGTGCCAGCAGGGACTTTAGCGGGTCTAGTGGCGGGGAGCTGTTTTTT; V gene: TRBV28; D gene: TRBD2; clone size: .; J gene: TRBJ2-2
CDR3 protein: CASSLRGPTSDTQYF; CDR3 DNA: TGTGCCAGCAGTTTACGGGGACCGACATCGGATACGCAGTATTTT; V gene: TRBV28; D gene: .; clone size: once; J gene: TRBJ2-3
CDR3 protein: CASSQDPGQGYNYGYTF; CDR3 DNA: TGCGCCAGCAGCCAAGATCCGGGACAGGGTTATAACTATGGCTACACCTTC; V gene: TRBV4-1; D gene: TRBD1; clone size: .; J gene: TRBJ1-2
CDR3 protein: CASSLALRAGNEQFF; CDR3 DNA: TGCGCCAGCAGCTTGGCCTTGCGGGCAGGCAATGAGCAGTTCTTC; V gene: TRBV5-1; D gene: .; clone size: .; J gene: TRBJ2-1
CDR3 protein: CASIYSEDSTNYGYTF; CDR3 DNA: TGTGCCAGCATCTACTCCGAGGACAGTACTAACTATGGCTACACCTTC; V gene: TRBV6-6; D gene: .; clone size: .; J gene: TRBJ1-2
CDR3 protein: CASRSSGGIGELFF; CDR3 DNA: TGTGCCAGCAGGTCGTCAGGGGGCATCGGGGAGCTGTTTTTT; V gene: TRBV2; D gene: TRBD1; clone size: few; J gene: TRBJ2-2
CDR3 protein: CSEQGELGTQYF; CDR3 DNA: TGCAGCGAACAGGGTGAGCTTGGTACGCAGTATTTT; V gene: TRBV29-1; D gene: .; clone size: .; J gene: TRBJ2-3
CDR3 protein: CASSPPRQAGDTEAFF; CDR3 DNA: TGCGCCAGCAGCCCGCCCCGACAGGCCGGGGACACTGAAGCTTTCTTT; V gene: TRBV5-1; D gene: .; clone size: .; J gene: TRBJ1-1
CDR3 protein: CASSQDVRNQPQHF; CDR3 DNA: TGTGCCAGCAGCCAAGATGTGAGAAATCAGCCCCAGCATTTT; V gene: TRBV3-1/TRBV3-2; D gene: .; clone size: .; J gene: TRBJ1-5
CDR3 protein: CASSLRQGGSWSEQFF; CDR3 DNA: TGTGCCAGCAGCTTAAGACAGGGGGGGTCTTGGTCGGAGCAGTTCTTC; V gene: TRBV7-7; D gene: TRBD1; clone size: .; J gene: TRBJ2-1
CDR3 protein: CASSQGASFGSGNTIYF; CDR3 DNA: TGCGCCAGCAGCCAAGGGGCGAGTTTCGGCTCTGGAAACACCATATATTTT; V gene: TRBV4-1; D gene: .; clone size: .; J gene: TRBJ1-3
CDR3 protein: CAITGGVWTEAFF; CDR3 DNA: TGTGCCATTACAGGGGGCGTCTGGACTGAAGCTTTCTTT; V gene: TRBV28; D gene: TRBD1; clone size: .; J gene: TRBJ1-1
CDR3 protein: CATSATGIETQYF; CDR3 DNA: TGTGCCACCAGTGCAACAGGGATAGAGACCCAGTACTTC; V gene: TRBV24-1; D gene: .; clone size: .; J gene: TRBJ2-5
CDR3 protein: CASSSYSPGTHTQYF; CDR3 DNA: TGTGCCAGCAGCTCGTACTCACCAGGGACTCATACGCAGTATTTT; V gene: TRBV7-4; D gene: .; clone size: .; J gene: TRBJ2-3
CDR3 protein: CASSGGTADNSPLHF; CDR3 DNA: TGTGCCAGCAGCGGAGGGACGGCCGATAATTCACCCCTCCACTTT; V gene: TRBV11-3; D gene: .; clone size: few; J gene: TRBJ1-6
CDR3 protein: CASKHGGQGGTEAFF; CDR3 DNA: TGCGCCAGCAAACATGGGGGACAGGGGGGCACTGAAGCTTTCTTT; V gene: TRBV10-2; D gene: TRBD1; clone size: .; J gene: TRBJ1-1
CDR3 protein: CASSPRRGDTDTQYF; CDR3 DNA: TGCGCCAGCAGCCCTCGGCGGGGGGACACAGATACGCAGTATTTT; V gene: TRBV5-1; D gene: TRBD2; clone size: .; J gene: TRBJ2-3
CDR3 protein: CASSGRGPATNEKLFF; CDR3 DNA: TGTGCCAGCTCAGGCAGGGGGCCTGCAACTAATGAAAAACTGTTTTTT; V gene: TRBV18; D gene: TRBD1; clone size: .; J gene: TRBJ1-4
CDR3 protein: CAWEMGGGYNEQFF; CDR3 DNA: TGTGCCTGGGAGATGGGGGGGGGTTACAATGAGCAGTTCTTC; V gene: TRBV30; D gene: TRBD2; clone size: .; J gene: TRBJ2-1
CDR3 protein: CASSPGEVATEAFF; CDR3 DNA: TGTGCCAGCTCACCGGGAGAAGTGGCGACTGAAGCTTTCTTT; V gene: TRBV18; D gene: .; clone size: .; J gene: TRBJ1-1
CDR3 protein: CASSTLRAKNPPLSGNTIYF; CDR3 DNA: TGTGCCAGCTCAACACTCAGGGCCAAGAATCCGCCCCTGAGTGGAAACACCATATATTTT; V gene: TRBV18; D gene: .; clone size: .; J gene: TRBJ1-3
CDR3 protein: CASSPRTGETQYF; CDR3 DNA: TGTGCCAGCTCACCAAGAACAGGGGAGACCCAGTACTTC; V gene: TRBV18; D gene: .; clone size: .; J gene: TRBJ2-5
CDR3 protein: CASSGLGGADQPQHF; CDR3 DNA: TGTGCCAGCAGTGGGTTGGGGGGGGCCGATCAGCCCCAGCATTTT; V gene: TRBV2; D gene: .; clone size: .; J gene: TRBJ1-5
CDR3 protein: CASSLKRGGYNEQFF; CDR3 DNA: TGTGCCAGCAGCTTAAAGCGGGGGGGCTACAATGAGCAGTTCTTC; V gene: TRBV7-6; D gene: TRBD2; clone size: .; J gene: TRBJ2-1
CDR3 protein: CASSFGGLNTEAFF; CDR3 DNA: TGCGCCAGCAGCTTTGGAGGACTGAACACTGAAGCTTTCTTT; V gene: TRBV5-1; D gene: .; clone size: .; J gene: TRBJ1-1
CDR3 protein: CASSLDRASGNTIYF; CDR3 DNA: TGTGCCAGTAGTTTGGACAGGGCGTCTGGAAACACCATATATTTT; V gene: TRBV19; D gene: TRBD1; clone size: .; J gene: TRBJ1-3
CDR3 protein: CASSLETGQSTDTQYF; CDR3 DNA: TGCGCCAGCAGCTTGGAGACAGGACAAAGCACAGATACGCAGTATTTT; V gene: TRBV5-1; D gene: .; clone size: once; J gene: TRBJ2-3
CDR3 protein: CASSPTGGFQFF; CDR3 DNA: TGTGCCAGCAGTCCGACAGGGGGCTTTCAGTTCTTC; V gene: TRBV2; D gene: TRBD1; clone size: .; J gene: TRBJ2-1
CDR3 protein: CASSPTRKDTEAFF; CDR3 DNA: TGTGCCAGCAGCCCGACAAGGAAGGACACTGAAGCTTTCTTT; V gene: TRBV5-8; D gene: .; clone size: .; J gene: TRBJ1-1
CDR3 protein: CASSGRTGGAVYSNQPQHF; CDR3 DNA: TGTGCCAGCAGTGGACGGACAGGGGGCGCCGTATATAGCAATCAGCCCCAGCATTTT; V gene: TRBV2; D gene: TRBD1; clone size: .; J gene: TRBJ1-5
CDR3 protein: CASSGVPQGFSNQPQHF; CDR3 DNA: TGTGCCAGCAGCGGGGTACCGCAGGGATTTAGCAATCAGCCCCAGCATTTT; V gene: TRBV7-9; D gene: .; clone size: .; J gene: TRBJ1-5
CDR3 protein: CASSYGQTTDTQYF; CDR3 DNA: TGTGCCAGCAGTTACGGCCAAACCACAGATACGCAGTATTTT; V gene: TRBV6-6; D gene: .; clone size: .; J gene: TRBJ2-3
CDR3 protein: CASSDSRTGFEQYF; CDR3 DNA: TGTGCCAGCAGTGACTCGCGTACGGGGTTCGAGCAGTACTTC; V gene: TRBV6-4; D gene: .; clone size: .; J gene: TRBJ2-7
CDR3 protein: CATSDFRKANYGYTF; CDR3 DNA: TGTGCCACCAGTGATTTTCGAAAAGCTAACTATGGCTACACCTTC; V gene: TRBV24-1; D gene: .; clone size: .; J gene: TRBJ1-2
CDR3 protein: CASSFGGVGETQYF; CDR3 DNA: TGTGCCAGCAGCTTTGGGGGTGTAGGAGAGACCCAGTACTTC; V gene: TRBV11-1; D gene: .; clone size: once; J gene: TRBJ2-5
CDR3 protein: CASSPQASGGNEQFF; CDR3 DNA: TGTGCCAGCTCACCACAAGCTAGCGGGGGAAATGAGCAGTTCTTC; V gene: TRBV18; D gene: TRBD2; clone size: .; J gene: TRBJ2-1